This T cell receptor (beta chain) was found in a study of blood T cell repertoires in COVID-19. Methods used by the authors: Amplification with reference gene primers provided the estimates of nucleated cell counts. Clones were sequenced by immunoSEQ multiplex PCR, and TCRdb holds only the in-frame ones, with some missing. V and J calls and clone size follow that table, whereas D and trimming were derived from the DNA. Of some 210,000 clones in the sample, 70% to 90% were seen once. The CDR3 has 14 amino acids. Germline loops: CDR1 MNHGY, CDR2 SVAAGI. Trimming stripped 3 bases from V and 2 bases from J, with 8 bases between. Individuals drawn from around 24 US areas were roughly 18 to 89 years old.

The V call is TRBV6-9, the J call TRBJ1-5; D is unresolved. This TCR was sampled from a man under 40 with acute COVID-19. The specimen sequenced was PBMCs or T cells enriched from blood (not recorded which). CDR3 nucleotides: TGTGCCAGCAGTTACGGGGAGGGCAATCAGCCCCAGCATTTT. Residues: CASSYGEGNQPQHF.